This T cell receptor beta chain was obtained from a study of cytomegalovirus exposure and HLA in healthy donors. The primer mix had 60 Vbeta and 13 Jbeta primers. Using immunoSEQ multiplex PCR, the repertoire was profiled, and TCRdb retains in-frame clones only, with some absent. Here the sample spans about 160,000 clones, roughly 76% being singletons. This clone came up a few times. Germline V CDR1 and CDR2: SGHAT, FQNNGV. This CDR3 contains 13 residues. V was pared by 3 bases and J by 8 bases, with 4 bases of the junction left unmatched. The sequencing input was PBMCs. The rearrangement links TRBV11-2 to TRBJ2-1; TRBD2 matches 7 bases. The origin of this receptor is a man aged 60-69 years in good health and CMV-seronegative. In DNA, the CDR3 is TGTGCCAGCAGCTTGGGGGAGGGCGATGAGCAGTTCTTC. Translating gives CASSLGEGDEQFF.